Listed below are T cell receptor beta chains from one sample, sequenced in a study of blood T cell repertoires in COVID-19. The method was immunoSEQ multiplex PCR; TCRdb's version includes in-frame clones alone and lacks a portion of them. The profile covers some 490,000 clones, with roughly nine tenths appearing a single time and approximately 8.3% taken by the ten largest. Material for sequencing was PBMCs or T cells enriched from blood (not recorded which). The receptors originated from a woman aged 55-69 years who had recovered from COVID-19. CDR3s include the opening cysteine and the closing phenylalanine or tryptophan. A D gene is named only where the DNA matches it firmly. Rows may omit the clone size; those that give it use once, few, many or a size class.

cdr3_aa	cdr3_nt	clone_size	d_call	v_call	j_call
CASSPDRVVTEAFF	TGTGCCAGCTCACCGGACAGGGTTGTCACTGAAGCTTTCTTT	-	TRBD1	TRBV18	TRBJ1-1
CASSLGTGLHEQFF	TGCGCCAGCAGCCTCGGGACAGGGCTCCATGAGCAGTTCTTC	-	TRBD1	TRBV5-1	TRBJ2-1
CASNPLGGKETQYF	TGTGCCAGCAACCCCCTCGGAGGGAAAGAGACCCAGTACTTC	-	-	TRBV6-2/TRBV6-3	TRBJ2-5
CASSGREGAGELFF	TGTGCCAGCAGTGGCAGGGAAGGGGCCGGGGAGCTGTTTTTT	-	-	TRBV2	TRBJ2-2
CASSHGTGQETQYF	TGCGCCAGCAGCCACGGGACAGGGCAAGAGACCCAGTACTTC	-	TRBD1	TRBV5-1	TRBJ2-5
CASSPGRSGGFAYEQYF	TGTGCCAGCTCCCCCGGACGATCAGGGGGCTTCGCCTACGAGCAGTACTTC	-	TRBD1	TRBV18	TRBJ2-7
CASGGTEDSNQPQHF	TGTGCTAGTGGCGGGACAGAGGATAGCAATCAGCCCCAGCATTTT	-	TRBD1	TRBV12-5	TRBJ1-5
CASSEGGSNTEAFF	TGCGCCAGCAGTGAAGGAGGGTCTAACACTGAAGCTTTCTTT	-	-	TRBV5-1	TRBJ1-1
CASSPGTGGLGELFF	TGTGCCAGCAGCCCCGGGACAGGGGGCCTCGGGGAGCTGTTTTTT	-	TRBD1	TRBV7-6	TRBJ2-2
CASSQVPPTGGNTEAFF	TGCGCCAGCAGCCAAGTCCCCCCGACAGGGGGCAACACTGAAGCTTTCTTT	-	TRBD1	TRBV4-1	TRBJ1-1
CASSRRTEAFF	TGTGCCAGCAGTAGGAGAACTGAAGCTTTCTTT	-	-	TRBV12-3/TRBV12-4	TRBJ1-1
CASSITAGNEKLFF	TGTGCCAGTAGTATCACGGCAGGGAATGAAAAACTGTTTTTT	-	-	TRBV19	TRBJ1-4
CASSYRTGAIYEQYF	TGTGCCAGCAGCTATAGGACAGGGGCAATCTACGAGCAGTACTTC	-	TRBD1	TRBV2	TRBJ2-7
CASSPGGDGFYEQYF	TGCGCCAGCAGCCCGGGGGGCGACGGATTCTACGAGCAGTACTTC	-	-	TRBV10-1	TRBJ2-7
CASSERSSGGNDEQFF	TGTGCCAGCAGTGAAAGATCTAGCGGGGGGAACGATGAGCAGTTCTTC	-	TRBD2	TRBV2	TRBJ2-1
CATSDSGTGKNIQYF	TGTGCCACCAGTGATTCCGGGACAGGGAAAAACATTCAGTACTTC	-	TRBD1	TRBV24-1	TRBJ2-4
CASSSSGLYLAKNIQYF	TGTGCCAGTAGTTCCTCAGGACTGTATTTAGCCAAAAACATTCAGTACTTC	-	-	TRBV19	TRBJ2-4
CASSLGRLNAGELFF	TGTGCCAGCAGCTTAGGGAGACTAAATGCCGGGGAGCTGTTTTTT	few	-	TRBV7-8	TRBJ2-2
CSVTRTGEEQFF	TGCAGCGTTACAAGGACAGGGGAAGAGCAGTTCTTC	-	TRBD1	TRBV29-1	TRBJ2-1
CASSQDPRGTEAFF	TGCGCCAGCAGCCAAGATCCTAGGGGAACTGAAGCTTTCTTT	-	-	TRBV4-1	TRBJ1-1
CSVDRVGPIKRGSNYGYTF	TGCAGCGTTGATAGAGTGGGGCCTATAAAGCGGGGCAGTAACTATGGCTACACCTTC	-	-	TRBV29-1	TRBJ1-2
CASSGQGLGTGELFF	TGTGCCAGCAGCGGACAGGGGTTAGGGACCGGGGAGCTGTTTTTT	-	TRBD1	TRBV2	TRBJ2-2
CASSPQGGPNQPQHF	TGTGCCAGCTCACCACAAGGGGGACCTAATCAGCCCCAGCATTTT	-	-	TRBV18	TRBJ1-5
CASSPIGGGRDTQYF	TGCGCCAGCAGCCCCATAGGGGGCGGTAGAGATACGCAGTATTTT	-	TRBD1	TRBV4-1	TRBJ2-3
CASSEGARTSTDTQYF	TGCGCCAGCAGTGAAGGGGCCCGAACGAGCACAGATACGCAGTATTTT	-	-	TRBV10-1	TRBJ2-3
CASSQVREPTEKLFF	TGTGCCAGCAGTCAGGTTCGGGAACCAACGGAAAAACTGTTTTTT	-	-	TRBV6-5	TRBJ1-4
CATSRDHSYEQYF	TGTGCCACCAGCAGAGACCACTCCTACGAGCAGTACTTC	-	-	TRBV15	TRBJ2-7
CATSAWRGTGELFF	TGTGCCACCAGTGCGTGGCGAGGCACCGGGGAGCTGTTTTTT	-	-	TRBV24-1	TRBJ2-2
CASSPRTGAGELFF	TGTGCCAGCAGCCCTAGGACAGGGGCCGGGGAGCTGTTTTTT	-	TRBD1	TRBV5-8	TRBJ2-2
CATLDTSGANVLTF	TGTGCCACCTTAGACACTTCTGGGGCCAACGTCCTGACTTTC	-	-	TRBV3-1/TRBV3-2	TRBJ2-6
CASSLASGVWTEAFF	TGCGCCAGCAGCTTGGCGTCGGGAGTTTGGACTGAAGCTTTCTTT	-	-	TRBV5-1	TRBJ1-1
CASSEPDRREQYF	TGTGCCAGCAGTGAACCCGACAGGCGCGAGCAGTACTTC	-	-	TRBV25-1	TRBJ2-7
CASSHYREPPYNEQFF	TGTGCCAGCAGCCACTACCGGGAGCCCCCCTACAATGAGCAGTTCTTC	-	-	TRBV4-2	TRBJ2-1
CASSLRPGNTIYF	TGTGCCAGCAGCTTACGGCCCGGGAACACCATATATTTT	-	-	TRBV7-8	TRBJ1-3
CASPGGPTDTQYF	TGTGCCAGCCCCGGGGGACCTACAGATACGCAGTATTTT	-	-	TRBV2	TRBJ2-3
CASSGGLHQPQHF	TGTGCCAGCAGTGGCGGCCTGCATCAGCCCCAGCATTTT	-	-	TRBV25-1	TRBJ1-5